A selection of T cell receptor beta chains follows, all from one sample in a study of regulatory T cells in long-lasting Graves disease. TCRdb recomputed calls from the multiplex PCR reads with MiXCR, one row per CDR3 protein. The sample carries about 400,000 distinct CDR3 sequences, 15% recorded once. The source material was peripheral blood mononuclear cells (PBMCs), sampled at new diagnosis, from a patient treated with antithyroid drugs. Receptors originate from a female donor with Graves disease. Each CDR3 is given with its conserved first and last residue. A D gene is named only where the DNA matches it firmly. Some rows have no size entry. The others give once, few or many, or a class for an expanded clone.

J gene: TRBJ1-6; clone size: NA; V gene: TRBV4-3; D gene: TRBD1; CDR3 DNA: TGCGCCAGCAGCCAAGATCCTGGGACAGGGAATTCACCCCTCCACTTT; CDR3 protein: CASSQDPGTGNSPLHF
J gene: TRBJ1-1; clone size: NA; V gene: TRBV29-1; D gene: NA; CDR3 DNA: TGCAGCGTTCGGGGGGGGAGGTTTAGGACTGAAGCTTTCTTT; CDR3 protein: CSVRGGRFRTEAFF
J gene: TRBJ1-4; clone size: NA; V gene: TRBV7-8; D gene: NA; CDR3 DNA: TGTGCCAGCAGCTCGAACGACAGGCCCCGGGCGAATGAAAAACTGCTTTTT; CDR3 protein: CASSSNDRPRANEKLLF
J gene: TRBJ2-7; clone size: NA; V gene: TRBV12-3/TRBV12-4; D gene: TRBD2; CDR3 DNA: TGTGCCAGCAGAAGGACTAGCGGGATTGGGGAGCAGTACTTC; CDR3 protein: CASRRTSGIGEQYF
J gene: TRBJ1-5; clone size: few; V gene: TRBV5-1; D gene: NA; CDR3 DNA: TGCGCCAGCAGGTCGACAAGCGATCAGCCCCAGCATTTT; CDR3 protein: CASRSTSDQPQHF
J gene: TRBJ1-6; clone size: NA; V gene: TRBV5-5; D gene: NA; CDR3 DNA: TGTGCCAGCAGCTTAAAGACGGTTAATAATTCACCCCTCCACTTT; CDR3 protein: CASSLKTVNNSPLHF
J gene: TRBJ2-2; clone size: many; V gene: TRBV20-1; D gene: NA; CDR3 DNA: TGCAGTGCTAGACCGGGACAACTCACCGGGGAGCTGTTTTTT; CDR3 protein: CSARPGQLTGELFF
J gene: TRBJ2-5; clone size: NA; V gene: TRBV6-1; D gene: NA; CDR3 DNA: TGTGCCAGCAGTGAAATAAAGGCCCAAGAGACCCAGTACTTC; CDR3 protein: CASSEIKAQETQYF
J gene: TRBJ1-6; clone size: many; V gene: TRBV6-2/TRBV6-3; D gene: TRBD1; CDR3 DNA: TGTGCCACCATGACAGGGCCGGCTTCACCCCTCCACTTT; CDR3 protein: CATMTGPASPLHF
J gene: TRBJ2-1; clone size: many; V gene: TRBV24-1; D gene: TRBD2; CDR3 DNA: TGTGCCACCTCCGGGACTAGCGATTACAATGAGCAGTTCTTC; CDR3 protein: CATSGTSDYNEQFF
J gene: TRBJ2-1; clone size: many; V gene: TRBV7-9; D gene: TRBD1; CDR3 DNA: TGTGCCAGCAGCCCCCGGGACAGGGAATACAATGAGCAGTTCTTC; CDR3 protein: CASSPRDREYNEQFF
J gene: TRBJ1-2; clone size: NA; V gene: TRBV12-3/TRBV12-4; D gene: TRBD1; CDR3 DNA: TGTGCCAGCAGTCCTGCGACAGGGGGCTCGGATATCTATGGCTACACCTTC; CDR3 protein: CASSPATGGSDIYGYTF
J gene: TRBJ1-1; clone size: many; V gene: TRBV20-1; D gene: NA; CDR3 DNA: TGCAGTGCTAGCTACAGCACTGAAGCTTTCTTT; CDR3 protein: CSASYSTEAFF
J gene: TRBJ2-1; clone size: many; V gene: TRBV12-3/TRBV12-4; D gene: NA; CDR3 DNA: TGTGCCAGCAGTATGAGCGGAACCTACAATGAGCAGTTCTTC; CDR3 protein: CASSMSGTYNEQFF
J gene: TRBJ1-1; clone size: many; V gene: TRBV6-1; D gene: NA; CDR3 DNA: TGTGCCAGCGGGGTTACTGAAGCTTTCTTT; CDR3 protein: CASGVTEAFF
J gene: TRBJ2-1; clone size: many; V gene: TRBV6-5; D gene: TRBD2; CDR3 DNA: TGTGCCAGCAGTTACTCGAAATTGCGGGGGGACTCCTACAATGAGCAGTTCTTC; CDR3 protein: CASSYSKLRGDSYNEQFF
J gene: TRBJ1-1; clone size: many; V gene: TRBV24-1; D gene: NA; CDR3 DNA: TGTGCCACCCCCACGAGGCCTGAAGCTTTCTTT; CDR3 protein: CATPTRPEAFF